This T cell receptor (beta chain) was identified during a study of blood T cell repertoires in COVID-19. Here immunoSEQ multiplex PCR was the method, and the copy in TCRdb shows in-frame clones only, minus some. The table shows roughly 260,000 clones, with around nine tenths occurring only once. The CDR3 length is 15 residues. Per germline, CDR1 SGHDN and CDR2 FVKESK. Trimming removed 3 bases from V and 1 base from J, with 12 bases in between. The chain has TRBV14 and TRBJ1-2; no definite D call. This sequence originates from a man between 35 and 55 years old who had recovered from COVID-19. The sequenced sample consisted of peripheral blood. The CDR3 loop is CASSQGRKINYGYTF. The CDR3, as DNA: TGTGCCAGCAGCCAGGGCAGGAAGATTAACTATGGCTACACCTTC.